This T cell receptor (beta chain) comes out of a study of T cell clones after liver transplantation. Study context: TCRbeta sequencing after a pre-transplant mixed lymphocyte reaction identified graft-donor-reactive clones, later tracked in post-transplant blood. Blood was drawn pre-transplant, before withdrawal, and after full or failed withdrawal. Until 12-24 months post-transplant, subjects got standard immunosuppression and no induction.

Trimming removed 0 bases from V and 6 bases from J, with 7 bases in between. Germline CDR1 reads SGHRS; CDR2 reads YFSETQ. The CDR3 loop spans 13 amino acids. Study-wide findings and caveats: Graft donor-reactive T cells possibly entered the graft instead of undergoing deletion.

Using immunoSEQ multiplex PCR, the repertoire was profiled, and TCRdb retains in-frame clones only, with some absent. The sample lists fewer than 85,000 clones; approximately 80% were seen once. Turning to this clone: Its antigen is not known.

The sequencing used CD4+ T cells from blood, collected 12 months after liver transplant. This TCR came from a human patient who received a liver transplant. The graft donor may be the source of some T cells. V usage is TRBV5-1 and J usage is TRBJ2-1; maybe TRBD1 (6 bases). This chain's CDR3 is CASSLDRVNEQFF. CDR3 bases: TGCGCCAGCAGCTTGGACAGGGTCAATGAGCAGTTCTTC.